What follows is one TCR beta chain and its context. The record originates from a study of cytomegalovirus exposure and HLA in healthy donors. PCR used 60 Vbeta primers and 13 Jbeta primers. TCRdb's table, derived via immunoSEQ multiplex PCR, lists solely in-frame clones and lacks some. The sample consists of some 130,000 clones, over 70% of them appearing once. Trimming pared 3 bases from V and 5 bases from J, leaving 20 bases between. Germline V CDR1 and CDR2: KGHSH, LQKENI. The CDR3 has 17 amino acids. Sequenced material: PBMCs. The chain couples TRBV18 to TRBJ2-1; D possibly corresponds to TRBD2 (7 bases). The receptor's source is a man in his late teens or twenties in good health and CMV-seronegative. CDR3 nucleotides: TGTGCCAGCTCACCGTACGGAGGGGGGGGTGAAAACAATGAGCAGTTCTTC. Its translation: CASSPYGGGGENNEQFF.